The 10 T cell receptor beta chains given below trace back to one sample, sequenced in a study of identical twins. TCRdb recomputed calls from the 5' RACE reads with MiXCR, one row per CDR3 protein. The sample has roughly 480,000 distinct CDR3 sequences; 24% are singletons. This sample also appeared in a second study, on T cells expressing NK-cell markers.

Sequencing input: CD4+ T cells sorted from blood. The source of these receptors is a woman between 18 and 29 years old in good health.

The gene calls are TRBV20-1 and TRBJ2-5, with 10 bases aligning to TRBD1. CDR1 DFQATT and CDR2 SNEGSKA come from the germline V gene (reference sequence). V lost 5 bases and J lost 0; bases outside the gene matches: 3. The CDR3 covers 14 residues. This chain's CDR3 is CSAAGTGDQETQYF. As DNA, the CDR3 is TGCAGTGCTGCGGGGACAGGGGACCAAGAGACCCAGTACTTC.

This rearrangement joins TRBV12-3 or TRBV12-4 to TRBJ1-2; 9 nucleotides align to TRBD1. The V gene end was trimmed by 4 bases and the J gene end by 8 bases; junction bases not matched to a gene: 11. The CDR3 has 15 residues. The CDR3 is CASSSRQGVFYGYTF. The CDR3 coding sequence is TGTGCCAGCAGTTCCAGACAGGGGGTGTTTTACGGCTACACCTTC.

CDR3 sequence reads: CASSVANGNEQYF. Written as DNA, the CDR3 is TGTGCCAGCAGCGTAGCTAACGGTAACGAGCAGTACTTC. V usage is TRBV9 and J usage is TRBJ2-7; D is ambiguous. Trimming left V 0 bases short and J 5 bases short, with 9 bases between. Germline V gene data show CDR1 as SGDLS and CDR2 as YYNGEE. There are 13 residues in the CDR3.

This chain uses TRBV9 with TRBJ2-7; 7 nucleotides align to TRBD2. With 0 bases clipped from V and 0 bases from J, the junction kept 0 bases outside the gene matches. The CDR3 loop spans 14 amino acids. Looked up from germline, CDR1 is SGDLS and CDR2 is YYNGEE. The chain's CDR3 is CASSVVAGSYEQYF. Here the CDR3 DNA reads TGTGCCAGCAGCGTAGTAGCGGGCTCCTACGAGCAGTACTTC.

There are a few counts of this clonotype. This sequence joins TRBV6-1 and TRBJ2-2; TRBD2 matches 11 bases. CDR3 length: 16 amino acids. The ends lost 11 bases at V and 1 base at J; junction bases unmatched: 9. Germline V gives CDR1 MNHNS, CDR2 SASEGT. In DNA, the CDR3 is TGTGCCTGCTCGTTCCTAGCGGGAGGGAACACCGGGGAGCTGTTTTTT. Translating it yields CACSFLAGGNTGELFF.

V is TRBV4-2 and J is TRBJ1-2, with 9 bases identical to TRBD1. The CDR3 is 16 amino acids. CDR1 is LGHNA and CDR2 is YNFKEQ in the germline V gene. V trimming: 1 base; J trimming: 8 bases; junction bases outside the gene matches: 11. The CDR3 region has the DNA TGTGCCAGCAGCCAAGTAATACCGGGACAGGGATTGGGCTACACCTTC. This translates into CASSQVIPGQGLGYTF.

The sample holds a few counts of this clonotype. The CDR3 loop reads CASSQTWYAANTGELFF. The CDR3 DNA follows: TGTGCCAGCAGTCAAACCTGGTACGCCGCGAACACCGGGGAGCTGTTTTTT. V and J are TRBV11-2 and TRBJ2-2; unclear D gene. This CDR3 has 17 amino acids. The germline V gene has CDR1 SGHAT and CDR2 FQNNGV. V was trimmed by 6 bases and J by 0 bases, leaving 17 bases between them.

This clonotype was counted many times. The chain is built from TRBV5-1 and TRBJ2-1; D may match TRBD1 or TRBD2 (6 bases each). Trimming left V 0 bases short and J 8 bases short, with 15 bases between. Germline V CDR1 and CDR2: SGHRS, YFSETQ. The CDR3 runs 15 residues. Here the CDR3 DNA reads TGCGCCAGCAGCTTGGGCGGAGGGGGGATCTATGAGCAGTTCTTC. Protein product: CASSLGGGGIYEQFF.

The chain has TRBV20-1 and TRBJ1-5; no reliable D call. The CDR3 totals 15 residues. Germline lookup yields CDR1 DFQATT and CDR2 SNEGSKA (reference sequence). V lost 4 bases and J 0 bases, leaving 13 bases between the germline ends. The CDR3 protein is CSATNSAGSNQPQHF. The CDR3 coding sequence is TGCAGTGCTACCAACAGTGCTGGTAGCAATCAGCCCCAGCATTTT.

The gene calls are TRBV2 and TRBJ2-1, with D perhaps matching TRBD1 (6 bases). The germline CDR1 and CDR2 sequences are SNHLY and FYNNEI. This CDR3 is built from 12 residues. V lost 9 bases and J lost 5, with 11 bases in between. For the CDR3, the DNA is TGTGCCAGTAAACAGGGAAACAATGAGCAGTTCTTC. Translation: CASKQGNNEQFF.